This TCR beta chain was observed in a study of cytomegalovirus exposure and HLA in healthy donors. General study results and limits: A later analysis linked 15,000 to 20,000 TCR beta sequences to HLA alleles at 0.05 false discovery rate. TCR beta sequences reportedly predicted the HLA-A and HLA-B alleles of most subjects accurately. Sequencing had likely introduced a cluster of highly shared sequence variants as an artifact.

The junction had 4 bases not matched to a gene; V was cut back by 7 bases and J by 1 base. Germline values: CDR1 SNHLY, CDR2 FYNNEI. The CDR3 loop spans 15 amino acids. Amplification used 60 Vbeta primers and 13 Jbeta primers. The assay was immunoSEQ multiplex PCR, and TCRdb's table has in-frame clones only and misses some. The table has about 100,000 clones, about 86% seen once. With respect to this clone: Its specificity is unknown.

This receptor was obtained from a woman in her 70s in good health and CMV-seropositive. The specimen sequenced was PBMCs. This chain uses TRBV2 with TRBJ2-1; the match to TRBD2 covers 10 bases. The CDR3, as DNA: TGTGCCAGCATACGGACTAGCGGATCCTACAATGAGCAGTTCTTC. Its protein is CASIRTSGSYNEQFF.